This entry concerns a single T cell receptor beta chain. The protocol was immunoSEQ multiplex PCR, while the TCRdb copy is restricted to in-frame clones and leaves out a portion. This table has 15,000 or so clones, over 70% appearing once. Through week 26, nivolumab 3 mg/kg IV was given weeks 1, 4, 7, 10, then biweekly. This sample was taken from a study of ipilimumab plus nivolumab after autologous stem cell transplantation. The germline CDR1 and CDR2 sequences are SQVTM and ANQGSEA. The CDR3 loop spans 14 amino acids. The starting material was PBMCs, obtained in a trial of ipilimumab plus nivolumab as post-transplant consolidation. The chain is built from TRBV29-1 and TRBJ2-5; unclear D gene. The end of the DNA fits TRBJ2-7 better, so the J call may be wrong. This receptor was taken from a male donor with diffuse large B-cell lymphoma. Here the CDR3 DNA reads TGCAGCGTTGAAGATTCCGGGTATTCCTACGAGCAGTACTTC. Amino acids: CSVEDSGYSYEQYF.